This T cell receptor beta chain originates from a study of CD8+ T cells in alopecia areata. CDR3 length: 16 residues. The germline V gene encodes CDR1 SGHTA and CDR2 FQGNSA. V lost 1 base and J 3 bases, leaving 14 bases between the germline ends. Indicated treatment: oral pan-JAK inhibitor, 5-10 mg twice daily. cDNA reverse transcribed from extracted RNA served as the sequencing template. Only in-frame clones appear in the TCRdb table, and some are missing; sequencing was by immunoSEQ multiplex PCR. Of about 94,000 clones detected, about three quarters appear once; the ten largest clones hold 17%. This specimen consisted of CD8+ T cells sorted from blood, obtained at approximately week 45, from a patient treated with tofacitinib. The chain is built from TRBV7-2 and TRBJ2-3, with D perhaps matching TRBD1 or TRBD2 (6 bases each). The TCR sequence derives from a human donor with alopecia areata. CDR3 in DNA: TGTGCCAGCAGCTTAGGCTTTAGAGGGGGGACAGATACGCAGTATTTT. Encoded protein: CASSLGFRGGTDTQYF.